These 14 T cell receptor beta chains were all obtained from the same sample, sequenced in a study of blood T cell repertoires in COVID-19 (dated by TCRdb to the early 2020s). Receptor amplification or capture employed the immunoSEQ multiplex PCR assay. As stored in TCRdb, this immuneACCESS dataset retains in-frame rearrangements with V and J assigned. A fraction of the clones does not appear; measured against another copy, unresolved V genes explain less than half of the discrepancy, and the remainder lacks a known reason. In this sample the table shows roughly 420,000 clones, around nine tenths of which occur a single time. The ten biggest clones cover about 0.89% of the sample. What was sequenced was PBMCs or T cells enriched from blood (not recorded which). These receptors came from a woman younger than 45 with acute COVID-19.

The rearrangement joins TRBV14 to TRBJ2-1; D gene ambiguous. Germline-derived CDR1 and CDR2 are SGHDN and FVKESK. Trimming cost V 5 bases and J 1 base, with 9 bases left between them. There are 14 residues in the CDR3. CDR3 in DNA: TGTGCCAGCAGCGGGCCCTCTTCCTACAATGAGCAGTTCTTC. Protein product: CASSGPSSYNEQFF.

This chain joins TRBV3-1 (or the pseudogene TRBV3-2) and TRBJ1-4; D gene ambiguous. Looked up from germline, CDR1 is LGHDT and CDR2 is YNNKEL (reference sequence). The V end lost 0 bases, the J end lost 0 bases, and 5 bases lay between the germline ends. This CDR3 spans 15 amino acids. The CDR3 is CASSQELPTNEKLFF. CDR3 coding DNA: TGTGCCAGCAGCCAAGAACTTCCAACTAATGAAAAACTGTTTTTT.

The rearrangement joins TRBV10-1 to TRBJ2-3; 12 bases are shared with TRBD2. V gave up 6 bases and J gave up 4 bases; unmatched junction bases: 5. Germline V gives CDR1 WNHNN, CDR2 SYGVQD (reference sequence). This CDR3 has 15 amino acids. The CDR3 spells CASSETSGGADTQYF. DNA of the CDR3: TGCGCCAGCAGCGAGACTAGCGGGGGTGCAGATACGCAGTATTTT.

This chain joins TRBV5-1 and TRBJ2-1; 9 bases match TRBD2. The CDR3 is 16 amino acids. Germline CDR1 is SGHRS and CDR2 is YFSETQ. V dropped 0 bases and J dropped 1; count of bases not matched to a gene: 2. In DNA, the CDR3 is TGCGCCAGCAGCTTGGTCGCGGGGGGGTCCTACAATGAGCAGTTCTTC. Translation: CASSLVAGGSYNEQFF.

The chain links TRBV7-9 to TRBJ1-4; D might be TRBD1 (6 bases). The CDR3 loop spans 17 amino acids. Germline CDR1 SEHNR, CDR2 FQNEAQ (reference sequence). Trimming pared 4 bases from V and 6 bases from J, leaving 21 bases between. CDR3 sequence reads: CASSSRTTGIRDEKLFF. The CDR3 nucleotides read TGTGCCAGCAGCTCGAGAACCACAGGGATTAGGGATGAAAAACTGTTTTTT.

The chain joins TRBV4-3 to TRBJ1-4; tentative D call: TRBD1 (6 bases). The V end was cut by 0 bases, the J end by 3 bases, with 11 bases between. CDR3 length equals 16 residues. From germline, CDR1 is LGHNA and CDR2 YSLEER. CDR3 coding DNA: TGCGCCAGCAGCCAAGATATCAGACAGGCTAATGAAAAACTGTTTTTT. Its translation is CASSQDIRQANEKLFF.

The chain recombines TRBV4-1 with TRBJ2-2, with D possibly TRBD1 on 10 matching bases. This CDR3 is 16 amino acids long. Germline assignment: CDR1 MGHRA and CDR2 YSYEKL. Trimming pared 6 bases from V and 4 bases from J, leaving 18 bases between. The CDR3 protein is CASRSGRTGGTGELFF. The CDR3, as DNA: TGCGCCAGCAGGAGCGGGAGGACAGGGGGCACCGGGGAGCTGTTTTTT.

V usage is TRBV9 and J usage is TRBJ2-7; D ambiguous. Germline V lookup: CDR1 SGDLS, CDR2 YYNGEE. Trimming pared 3 bases from V and 0 bases from J, leaving 10 bases between. This CDR3 spans 14 amino acids. The CDR3 DNA follows: TGTGCCAGCAGCGACCGTGCCAGCTCCTACGAGCAGTACTTC. This codes for CASSDRASSYEQYF.

The rearrangement links TRBV6-2 or TRBV6-3 to TRBJ2-5, with D possibly matching TRBD2 (6 bases). The ends were cut back, 0 bases at V and 1 base at J, with 18 bases in the middle. The CDR3 loop spans 18 amino acids. CDR1 is MNHEY and CDR2 is SVGEGT in the germline V gene. CDR3 in DNA: TGTGCCAGCAGTTACTCGATAAATATCGGGGGACCCCAAGAGACCCAGTACTTC. Its protein is CASSYSINIGGPQETQYF.

This chain joins TRBV4-1 and TRBJ2-1; 12 bases match TRBD2. With V trimmed by 4 bases and J by 9 bases, 13 bases remained unmatched. Germline V lookup: CDR1 MGHRA, CDR2 YSYEKL. The CDR3 covers 17 residues. The DNA of the CDR3 is TGCGCCAGCAGCCCCCGATTGACTAGCGGGGGACCTGGTGAGCAGTTCTTC. It encodes CASSPRLTSGGPGEQFF.

CDR3 region: CASSQGPDRVNTEAFF. CDR3 coding DNA: TGCGCCAGCAGCCAAGGTCCCGACAGGGTGAACACTGAAGCTTTCTTT. This rearrangement joins TRBV4-1 to TRBJ1-1; 7 bases agree with TRBD1. Looked up from germline, CDR1 is MGHRA and CDR2 is YSYEKL. The CDR3 runs to 16 residues. V lost 1 base and J lost 0; bases outside the gene matches: 5.

The V and J genes are TRBV5-5 and TRBJ1-1; perhaps TRBD1 as D (6 bases). Trimming removed 1 base at V and 4 bases at J, with 11 bases between. The CDR3 is 14 residues long. Germline values: CDR1 SGHKS, CDR2 YYEKEE (reference sequence). The CDR3 DNA reads as TGTGCCAGCAGCTTGCAAGGGGGTGGCACTGAAGCTTTCTTT. Translation: CASSLQGGGTEAFF.

V gene TRBV7-9 combines with J gene TRBJ1-1; the match to TRBD1 covers 8 bases. CDR3 length equals 15 residues. Losses at the gene ends were 5 bases for V and 2 bases for J; bases not matched to a gene: 7. CDR1 and CDR2 (germline): SEHNR, FQNEAQ (reference sequence). CDR3 coding DNA: TGTGCCAGCAGCCTCAAACAGGGGGTTAACACTGAAGCTTTCTTT. Encoded protein: CASSLKQGVNTEAFF.

The V gene is TRBV12-3 or TRBV12-4, the J gene TRBJ1-4; D unresolved. CDR3 length: 12 amino acids. V was trimmed by 6 bases and J by 10 bases, leaving 12 bases between them. CDR3 sequence: CASSAQLGKLFF. CDR3 in DNA: TGTGCCAGCAGCGCCCAACTAGGAAAACTGTTTTTT.